One and the same sample provided the 12 T cell receptor beta chains below, sequenced in a study of CD8 T cells in Susac syndrome. After extraction with the RNeasy kit, roughly 0.45 to 1 ug of the RNA was reverse transcribed using random hexamers. TCRdb re-derived calls from the immunoSEQ multiplex PCR reads in MiXCR, one entry per CDR3 protein. The table records 150,000 to 200,000 distinct CDR3 sequences, more than 85% of them present only once. Sequenced: CD4+ T cells from PBMCs. The receptors were sampled from a human donor with Susac syndrome.

This chain links TRBV28 with TRBJ2-6; 11 nucleotides agree with TRBD1. The CDR3 runs to 20 residues. Germline assignment: CDR1 MDHEN and CDR2 SYDVKM. The J segment lost 4 bases and the V segment lost 5 bases, leaving 16 bases of the junction unmatched. The CDR3 DNA sequence: TGTGCCAGCAGTCTACCCTCAGGACAGGGGGCTTCAACGGGGGCCAACGTCCTGACTTTC. Encoded protein: CASSLPSGQGASTGANVLTF.

This chain uses TRBV5-6 with TRBJ2-3; unclear D gene. This CDR3 comprises 12 residues. Germline CDR1 SGHDT, CDR2 YYEEEE. Trimming pared 0 bases from V and 7 bases from J, leaving 6 bases between. The CDR3 here is CASSLGTYTQYF. Written as DNA, the CDR3 is TGTGCCAGCAGCTTGGGGACCTATACGCAGTATTTT.

The chain recombines TRBV20-1 with TRBJ2-3; 8 bases match TRBD2. The CDR3 has 16 residues. Germline V gene data show CDR1 as DFQATT and CDR2 as SNEGSKA (reference sequence). V gave up 0 bases and J gave up 1 base; unmatched junction bases: 6. The CDR3 coding sequence is TGCAGTGCTAGAGATGTGGCGGGAGGCGGCACAGATACGCAGTATTTT. Translation gives CSARDVAGGGTDTQYF.

The rearrangement links TRBV20-1 to TRBJ2-7; TRBD2 agrees at 13 bases. V trimming: 5 bases; J trimming: 5 bases; junction bases outside the gene matches: 9. Germline V gene sequence: CDR1 DFQATT, CDR2 SNEGSKA (reference sequence). The CDR3 runs to 15 residues. The CDR3 sequence: CSAVPGTSGIHEQYF. For the CDR3, the DNA is TGCAGTGCTGTACCCGGGACTAGCGGGATCCACGAGCAGTACTTC.

This rearrangement joins TRBV5-1 to TRBJ2-6; maybe TRBD1 (6 bases). The V end lost 1 base, the J end lost 2 bases, and 31 bases lay between the germline ends. The germline CDR1 and CDR2 sequences are SGHRS and YFSETQ. The length of the CDR3 is 23 residues. The CDR3 region is CASSLYSLKTGGGVGPGANVLTF. The CDR3 DNA follows: TGCGCCAGCAGCTTGTATTCACTCAAGACAGGAGGAGGTGTGGGTCCTGGGGCCAACGTCCTGACTTTC.

This clonotype was picked up one time. The chain carries TRBV28 and TRBJ2-7, with 10 bases lining up with TRBD1. Trimming at V came to 8 bases and at J to 5 bases, leaving 9 bases not matched to a gene. Germline assignment: CDR1 MDHEN and CDR2 SYDVKM. CDR3 size: 14 residues. In DNA, the CDR3 is TGTGCCAGCCACCCGGGACAGGGGTCCCACGAGCAGTACTTC. As protein: CASHPGQGSHEQYF.

The chain joins TRBV2 to TRBJ2-1, with D tentatively TRBD2 (7 bases). Trimming shortened V by 3 bases and J by 6 bases, and 12 bases separated the two germline ends. The CDR3 has 14 amino acids. In germline, CDR1 is SNHLY, CDR2 FYNNEI. The CDR3 reads CASSDGGGLNEQFF. CDR3 nucleotide sequence: TGTGCCAGCAGTGATGGGGGGGGGCTCAATGAGCAGTTCTTC.

The chain couples TRBV20-1 to TRBJ1-2; 11 bases map to TRBD1. Germline V gene lookup returns CDR1 DFQATT and CDR2 SNEGSKA (reference sequence). The trim removed 5 bases at V and 5 bases at J, leaving 7 bases unmatched. The CDR3 has 14 amino acids. The DNA of the CDR3 is TGCAGTGCTGGACAGGGGGCCCCTGGGTATGGCTACACCTTC. It translates to CSAGQGAPGYGYTF.

The rearrangement uses TRBV20-1 and TRBJ2-5; perhaps TRBD1 as D (6 bases). There are 12 residues in the CDR3. V was cut by 3 bases and J by 4 bases, with 9 bases left in between. Germline-derived CDR1 and CDR2 are DFQATT and SNEGSKA (reference sequence). In DNA, the CDR3 is TGCAGTGCTAGGGGGGCTCGAGAGACCCAGTACTTC. It is translated as CSARGARETQYF.

The chain recombines TRBV18 with TRBJ1-2; D gene unclear. CDR3 length: 13 amino acids. V lost 4 bases and J lost 4, with 10 bases in between. Germline CDR1 KGHSH, CDR2 LQKENI. The CDR3 DNA reads TGTGCCAGCTCACAGGACGGATCCTATGGCTACACCTTC. As protein: CASSQDGSYGYTF.

The chain carries TRBV6-1 and TRBJ1-1; D is possibly TRBD1 (5 bases). Germline CDR1 is MNHNS and CDR2 is SASEGT. The V end lost 7 bases, the J end lost 7 bases, and 10 bases lay between the germline ends. CDR3 length equals 11 residues. The CDR3 reads CASNTGYEAFF. The CDR3 nucleotides are TGTGCCAGCAATACAGGCTATGAAGCTTTCTTT.

The V call is TRBV5-1, the J call TRBJ2-3; TRBD2 matches at 11 bases. The CDR3 consists of 16 residues. Trimming at V came to 2 bases and at J to 5 bases, leaving 7 bases not matched to a gene. Germline V lookup: CDR1 SGHRS, CDR2 YFSETQ. For the CDR3, the DNA is TGCGCCAGCAGCTTCGGTCTAGCGGGAGGAGGAGATACGCAGTATTTT. This encodes CASSFGLAGGGDTQYF.